The 23 T cell receptor beta chains in this list originate from one sample, sequenced in a study of Ad26.COV2.S vaccination and SARS-CoV-2 variants. Generated by immunoSEQ multiplex PCR, the TCRdb table keeps only in-frame clones and is missing some. The sample includes 150,000 to 200,000 clones, around nine tenths seen only once; the top ten take roughly 6%. The sequencing used peripheral blood, collected after recovery from COVID-19. The receptors shown here come from a human donor who had recovered from COVID-19.

The rearrangement links TRBV30 to TRBJ2-7; no definite D call. The V gene's germline CDR1 is GTSNPN and CDR2 SVGIG (reference sequence). Trimming removed 4 bases at V and 0 bases at J, with 10 bases between. This CDR3 contains 13 residues. CDR3: CAWTFPYSYEQYF. CDR3 nucleotide sequence: TGTGCCTGGACCTTCCCATACTCCTACGAGCAGTACTTC. The full variable domain, completed using reference TRBV30 and TRBJ2-7, is SQTIHQWPATLVQPVGSPLSLECTVEGTSNPNLYWYRQAAGRGLQLLFYSVGIGQISSEVPQNLSASRPQDRQFILSSKKLLLSDSGFYLCAWTFPYSYEQYFGPGTRLTVT.

This chain connects TRBV7-9 to TRBJ1-4, with no clear D. This CDR3 comprises 12 residues. Germline V gene sequence: CDR1 SEHNR, CDR2 FQNEAQ (reference sequence). Trimming stripped 6 bases from V and 10 bases from J, with 12 bases between. This chain's CDR3 is CASSSNTGKLFF. The CDR3 DNA reads as TGTGCCAGCAGTTCAAACACGGGAAAACTGTTTTTT.

The J gene is TRBJ1-4, the V gene TRBV18; TRBD1 matches 11 bases. V shed 3 bases and J 7 bases; nucleotides not matched to a gene: 4. Looked up from germline, CDR1 is KGHSH and CDR2 is LQKENI. This CDR3 contains 15 residues. CDR3 sequence (DNA): TGTGCCAGCTCACCTTTGGACAGGGGGCCTGAAAAACTGTTTTTT. Its translation: CASSPLDRGPEKLFF.

V usage is TRBV7-2 and J usage is TRBJ1-4; D remains unclear. Trimming left V 5 bases short and J 7 bases short, with 17 bases between. Germline CDR1 SGHTA, CDR2 FQGNSA. The CDR3 has 15 residues. The CDR3 sequence: CASSLAGGRGEKLFF. CDR3 sequence (DNA): TGTGCCAGCAGCCTGGCGGGCGGACGGGGTGAAAAACTGTTTTTT.

In its sample, this clone was seen once. This chain uses TRBV20-1 with TRBJ2-5; tentative D call: TRBD2 (5 bases). Germline V CDR1 and CDR2: DFQATT, SNEGSKA (reference sequence). V lost 3 bases to trimming and J lost 4 bases, with 12 bases between them. This CDR3 region has 13 residues. CDR3 in amino acids: CSASPSRVETQYF. The CDR3 DNA is TGCAGTGCTAGTCCGTCGAGGGTAGAGACCCAGTACTTC.

This chain links TRBV14 with TRBJ2-5; TRBD2 matches 11 bases. Trimming removed 4 bases from V and 5 bases from J; junction bases left unmatched: 12. The germline CDR1 and CDR2 sequences are SGHDN and FVKESK. CDR3 length: 17 amino acids. Here the CDR3 DNA reads TGTGCCAGCAGCCCACCTAGCGGGAGGACCGGAGCGGAGACCCAGTACTTC. Amino acids: CASSPPSGRTGAETQYF.

This clone was detected only a few times. V and J are TRBV25-1 and TRBJ1-2, with D perhaps matching TRBD1 (6 bases). CDR1 is MGHDK and CDR2 is SYGVNS in the germline V gene. CDR3 length equals 14 residues. Trimming took 4 bases from V and 2 from J, leaving 11 bases between them. The CDR3 loop is CASSAYTGNYGYTF. DNA for the CDR3: TGTGCCAGCAGTGCTTATACAGGGAACTATGGCTACACCTTC.

The CDR3 loop is CASTHSGTGGEKLFF. CDR3 sequence (DNA): TGTGCCAGCACCCACTCCGGGACAGGCGGCGAAAAACTGTTTTTT. V usage is TRBV3-1 (or the pseudogene TRBV3-2) and J usage is TRBJ1-4; 8 bases are a match to TRBD1. This CDR3 has 15 amino acids. Germline V gene data show CDR1 as LGHDT and CDR2 as YNNKEL (reference sequence). Unmatched junction bases numbered 12, after V lost 7 bases and J lost 8 bases.

This chain connects TRBV7-8 to TRBJ2-7; D uncertain. From germline, CDR1 is SGHVS and CDR2 FQNEAQ. The CDR3 extends over 12 amino acids. The V gene lost 0 bases and the J gene lost 5 bases, with 5 bases spanning the gap. The CDR3 DNA sequence: TGTGCCAGCAGCTTAGCTCGCCACGAGCAGTACTTC. Encoded protein: CASSLARHEQYF.

This clone was detected a few times. This sequence joins TRBV5-4 and TRBJ2-7; the D is unclear. V dropped 3 bases and J dropped 2 bases, with 9 bases sitting between them. Looked up from germline, CDR1 is SGHNT and CDR2 is YYREEE (reference sequence). There are 13 residues in the CDR3. CDR3 loop: CASSSGLTYEQYF. CDR3 coding DNA: TGTGCCAGCAGCTCGGGTTTGACCTACGAGCAGTACTTC.

The chain has TRBV18 and TRBJ2-5; perhaps TRBD2 as D (5 bases). Trimming left V 2 bases short and J 4 bases short, with 8 bases between. The CDR3 runs 13 residues. CDR1 is KGHSH, CDR2 LQKENI, per germline. CDR3 amino acids: CASSPSGLETQYF. The CDR3 DNA sequence: TGTGCCAGCTCACCATCGGGGTTAGAGACCCAGTACTTC.

V and J are TRBV5-1 and TRBJ2-5; D may be TRBD1 or TRBD2 (5 bases each). Trimming removed 5 bases from V and 5 bases from J, with 19 bases in between. The CDR3 is 15 residues long. The germline V gene has CDR1 SGHRS and CDR2 YFSETQ. CDR3: CASSYGTAFRETQYF. The CDR3 DNA reads TGCGCCAGCAGTTATGGGACGGCGTTTCGGGAGACCCAGTACTTC.

J is TRBJ2-2 and V is TRBV5-4, with D tentatively TRBD1 (5 bases). Germline loops: CDR1 SGHNT, CDR2 YYREEE (reference sequence). The ends were cut back, 4 bases at V and 4 bases at J, with 11 bases in the middle. The CDR3 is 14 amino acids. CDR3 amino acids: CASSIEGVTGELFF. CDR3 sequence (DNA): TGTGCCAGCAGCATCGAAGGGGTCACCGGGGAGCTGTTTTTT. Using reference TRBV5-4 and TRBJ2-2 for the parts outside the CDR3, the full variable domain is ETGVTQSPTHLIKTRGQQVTLRCSSQSGHNTVSWYQQALGQGPQFIFQYYREEENGRGNFPPRFSGLQFPNYSSELNVNALELDDSALYLCASSIEGVTGELFFGEGSRLTVL.

This clone was seen only once. V and J are TRBV11-2 and TRBJ2-7; D unresolved. The V end lost 5 bases, the J end lost 3 bases, and 8 bases lay between the germline ends. Germline V lookup: CDR1 SGHAT, CDR2 FQNNGV. The CDR3 is 12 amino acids. CDR3 in amino acids: CASSPIIYEQYF. The CDR3 DNA reads as TGTGCCAGCAGCCCTATCATCTACGAGCAGTACTTC.

The chain carries TRBV7-3 and TRBJ2-1; 11 nucleotides match TRBD2. Trimming cost V 5 bases and J 8 bases; bases outside gene matches: 5. This CDR3 spans 14 amino acids. Germline loops: CDR1 SGHTA, CDR2 FQGTGA. Written as DNA, the CDR3 is TGTGCCAGCAGCGTTAGCGGGGGGGACTATGAGCAGTTCTTC. Translated, it gives CASSVSGGDYEQFF.

V gene TRBV9 combines with J gene TRBJ2-1; D gene ambiguous. V lost 5 bases to trimming and J lost 2 bases, with 26 bases between them. The length of the CDR3 is 19 residues. Germline V CDR1 and CDR2: SGDLS, YYNGEE. The CDR3 region is CASSALGETNPKTYNEQFF. The CDR3 coding sequence is TGTGCCAGCAGTGCCCTTGGGGAAACTAACCCAAAGACCTACAATGAGCAGTTCTTC.

The chain joins TRBV6-4 to TRBJ1-1; 7 bases are shared with TRBD1. V dropped 8 bases and J dropped 11; count of bases not matched to a gene: 11. The V gene's germline CDR1 is MRHNA and CDR2 SNTAGT. The CDR3 contains 12 residues. CDR3 region: CASLRQGKGAFF. CDR3 sequence (DNA): TGTGCCAGCCTGAGACAGGGAAAGGGGGCTTTCTTT.

The chain is built from TRBV7-3 and TRBJ2-2; D is ambiguous. The germline gives CDR1 SGHTA, CDR2 FQGTGA. V lost 1 base to trimming and J lost 0 bases, with 6 bases between them. The CDR3 loop spans 15 amino acids. The CDR3 here is CASSLSGANTGELFF. The CDR3 DNA is TGTGCCAGCAGCTTAAGTGGGGCGAACACCGGGGAGCTGTTTTTT.

The rearrangement joins TRBV7-2 to TRBJ1-1; D remains unclear. V lost 5 bases and J lost 3, with 13 bases in between. The CDR3 totals 14 residues. Germline-derived CDR1 and CDR2 are SGHTA and FQGNSA. The CDR3 here is CASSQGIGYTEAFF. CDR3 DNA: TGTGCCAGCAGCCAAGGGATAGGGTACACTGAAGCTTTCTTT.

V is TRBV6-5 and J is TRBJ2-2, with a weak D call TRBD2 (5 bases). Germline CDR1 reads MNHEY; CDR2 reads SVGAGI. V shed 6 bases and J shed 8 bases, with 10 bases lying between them. CDR3 size: 12 residues. The CDR3 nucleotides are TGTGCCAGCAGGACGGGGAAAGGGGAGCTGTTTTTT. It is translated as CASRTGKGELFF.

The J gene is TRBJ1-1, the V gene TRBV7-8; D is unclear. Germline V CDR1 and CDR2: SGHVS, FQNEAQ. V dropped 3 bases and J dropped 6 bases, with 8 bases sitting between them. This CDR3 spans 12 amino acids. CDR3 region: CASSFGVPEAFF. CDR3 bases: TGTGCCAGCAGCTTCGGGGTCCCTGAAGCTTTCTTT.

V gene TRBV29-1 combines with J gene TRBJ1-3; tentative D call: TRBD1 (6 bases). There are 14 residues in the CDR3. V was trimmed by 7 bases and J by 0 bases, leaving 13 bases between them. Germline-derived CDR1 and CDR2 are SQVTM and ANQGSEA. This CDR3 reads CSASDRSSGNTIYF. The CDR3 DNA follows: TGCAGCGCCTCCGACAGGTCCTCTGGAAACACCATATATTTT.

V gene TRBV6-5 combines with J gene TRBJ1-2; D is possibly TRBD1 (5 bases). Trimming left V 7 bases short and J 5 bases short, with 14 bases between. The CDR3 totals 13 residues. Looked up from germline, CDR1 is MNHEY and CDR2 is SVGAGI. CDR3: CASTAGGVYGYTF. The CDR3 coding sequence is TGTGCCAGCACCGCGGGGGGGGTTTATGGCTACACCTTC.